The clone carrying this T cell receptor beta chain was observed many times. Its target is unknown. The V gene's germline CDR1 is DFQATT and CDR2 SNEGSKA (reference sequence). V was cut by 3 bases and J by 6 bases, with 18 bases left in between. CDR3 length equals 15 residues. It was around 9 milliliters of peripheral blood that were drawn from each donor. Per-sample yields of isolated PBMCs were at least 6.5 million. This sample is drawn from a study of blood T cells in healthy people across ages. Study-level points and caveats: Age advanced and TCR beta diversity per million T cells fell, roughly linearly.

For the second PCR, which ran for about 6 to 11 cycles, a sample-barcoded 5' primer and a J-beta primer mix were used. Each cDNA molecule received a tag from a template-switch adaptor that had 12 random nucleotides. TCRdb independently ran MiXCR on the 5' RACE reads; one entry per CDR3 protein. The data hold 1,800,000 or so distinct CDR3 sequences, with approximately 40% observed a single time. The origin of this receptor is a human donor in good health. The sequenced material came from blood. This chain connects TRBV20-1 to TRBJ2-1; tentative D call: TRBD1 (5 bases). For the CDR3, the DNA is TGCAGTGCTAGGACTCAGGGTTTAAAGGCCAATGAGCAGTTCTTC. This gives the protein CSARTQGLKANEQFF.